These 5 T cell receptor beta chains share one sample of origin, sequenced in a study of shared clonotypes between healthy human individuals. Profiling relied on immunoSEQ multiplex PCR, and the TCRdb table lists in-frame clones only, not all of them. This sample carries 2 million to 3 million clones, 93% of them seen once, and the ten largest clones take 0.36%. The specimen sequenced was naive CD4+ T cells from PBMCs. The sample's subset: CD45RA+ positively selected. These receptors came from a man younger than 35 in good health. Some clones in this sample may be carry-over from other donors' samples.

This sequence joins TRBV9 and TRBJ2-7; 7 bases agree with TRBD1. CDR1 and CDR2 (germline): SGDLS, YYNGEE. The CDR3 consists of 15 residues. V lost 3 bases to trimming and J lost 7 bases; unmatched junction nucleotides: 13. Here the CDR3 DNA reads TGTGCCAGCAGCGCCATGGACAGGCCGCTGTTGGAGCAGTACTTC. It is translated as CASSAMDRPLLEQYF.

The chain links TRBV14 to TRBJ2-1; 7 nucleotides align to TRBD2. Losses at the gene ends were 5 bases for V and 16 bases for J; bases not matched to a gene: 8. Germline CDR1 reads SGHDN; CDR2 reads FVKESK. The CDR3 has 11 amino acids. This CDR3 is CASSTALAIFF. The CDR3 DNA is TGTGCCAGCAGCACGGCACTAGCGATCTTCTTC.

This clone showed up just once. The chain uses TRBV27 and TRBJ2-1; D might be TRBD1 (6 bases). Trimming took off 6 bases at V and 5 bases at J, with 8 bases between the two ends. This CDR3 comprises 12 residues. Germline CDR1 reads MNHEY; CDR2 reads SMNVEV (reference sequence). The CDR3 sequence is CASRHRDNEQFF. The DNA for the CDR3 is TGTGCCAGCAGGCACAGGGACAATGAGCAGTTCTTC.

The gene calls are TRBV6-1 and TRBJ2-3, with 10 nucleotides matching TRBD1. CDR1 and CDR2 from the germline V gene are MNHNS and SASEGT. The junction had 9 bases not matched to a gene; V was cut back by 7 bases and J by 11 bases. The CDR3 extends over 13 amino acids. CDR3 bases: TGTGCCAGCAAGGGACAGGGGACAGGTCGGCAGTATTTT. Translation: CASKGQGTGRQYF.

The V gene is TRBV7-9, the J gene TRBJ2-7; 7 bases are shared with TRBD2. The CDR3 is made up of 15 amino acids. Germline lookup yields CDR1 SEHNR and CDR2 FQNEAQ (reference sequence). V lost 4 bases to trimming and J lost 0 bases; unmatched junction nucleotides: 6. Here the CDR3 DNA reads TGTGCCAGCAGCTATGGGGCTAGCGGCTCCTACGAGCAGTACTTC. Amino acid sequence: CASSYGASGSYEQYF.